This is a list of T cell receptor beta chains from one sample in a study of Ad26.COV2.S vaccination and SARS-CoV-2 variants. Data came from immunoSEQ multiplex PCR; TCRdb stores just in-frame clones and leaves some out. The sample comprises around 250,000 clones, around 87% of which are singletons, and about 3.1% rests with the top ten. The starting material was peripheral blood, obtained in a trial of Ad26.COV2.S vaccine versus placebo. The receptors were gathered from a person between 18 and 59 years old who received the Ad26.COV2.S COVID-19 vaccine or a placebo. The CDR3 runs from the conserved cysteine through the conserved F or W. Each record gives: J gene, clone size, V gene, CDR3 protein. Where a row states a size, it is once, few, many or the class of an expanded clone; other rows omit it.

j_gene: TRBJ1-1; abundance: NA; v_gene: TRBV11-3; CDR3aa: CASSLTGAEAFF
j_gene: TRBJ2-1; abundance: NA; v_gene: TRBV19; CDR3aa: CASSIGPRLSYNEQFF
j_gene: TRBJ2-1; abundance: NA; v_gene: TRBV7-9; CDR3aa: CASSLGFLAGYNEQFF
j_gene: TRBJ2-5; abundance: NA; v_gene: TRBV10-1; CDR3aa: CASSESPQLQETQYF
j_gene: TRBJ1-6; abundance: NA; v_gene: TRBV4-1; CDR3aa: CASSQDRVNSPLHF
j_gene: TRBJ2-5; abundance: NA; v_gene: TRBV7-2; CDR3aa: CASCIRAETQYF
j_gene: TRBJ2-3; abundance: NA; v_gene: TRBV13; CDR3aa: CASSLGAATSTDTQYF
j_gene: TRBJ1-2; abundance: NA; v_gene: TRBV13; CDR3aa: CASSSRQTANYGYTF
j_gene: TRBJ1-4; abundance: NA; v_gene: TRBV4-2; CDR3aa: CASSQVMAWGEKLFF
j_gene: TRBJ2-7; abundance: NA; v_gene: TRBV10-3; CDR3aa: CAISESKRVDEQYF
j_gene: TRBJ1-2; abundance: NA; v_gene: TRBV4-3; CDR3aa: CASSQDQQGNYGYTF
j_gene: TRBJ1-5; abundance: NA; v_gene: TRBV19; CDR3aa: CASSIGTGGNQPQHF
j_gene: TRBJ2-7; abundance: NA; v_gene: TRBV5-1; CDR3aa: CASSPDGGGEQYF
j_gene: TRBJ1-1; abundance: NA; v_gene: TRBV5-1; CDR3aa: CASSLDSGMNTEAFF
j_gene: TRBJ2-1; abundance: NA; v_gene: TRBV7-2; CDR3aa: CASRRSGTSGGAFYNEQFF
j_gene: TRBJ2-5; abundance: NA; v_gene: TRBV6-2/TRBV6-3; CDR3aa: CASSLGGTSGIQETQYF
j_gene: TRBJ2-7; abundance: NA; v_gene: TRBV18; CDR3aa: CASSEGLDSYEQYF
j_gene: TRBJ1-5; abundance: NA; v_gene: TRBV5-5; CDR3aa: CASSSYDRELRPQHF
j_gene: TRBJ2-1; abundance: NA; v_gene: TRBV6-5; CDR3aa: CASRGGSGHNEQFF
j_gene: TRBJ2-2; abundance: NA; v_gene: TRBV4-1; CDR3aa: CASSQLGIGGRKTGELFF
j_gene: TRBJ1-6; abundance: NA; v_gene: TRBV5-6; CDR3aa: CASSPDRGNNSPLHF
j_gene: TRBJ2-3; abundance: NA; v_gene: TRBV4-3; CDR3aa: CASSRGQGDTDTQYF
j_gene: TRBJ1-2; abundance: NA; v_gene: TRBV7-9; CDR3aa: CASSLALGTAPYGYTF
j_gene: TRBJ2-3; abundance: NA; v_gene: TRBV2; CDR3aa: CASRPGQAGDTQYF
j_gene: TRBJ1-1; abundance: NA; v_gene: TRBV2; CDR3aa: CASREGSYTEAFF
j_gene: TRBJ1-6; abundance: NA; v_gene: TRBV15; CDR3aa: CATSRDPTKGSPLHF
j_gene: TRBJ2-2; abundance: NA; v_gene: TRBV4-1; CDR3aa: CASSYRPLLAGATGELFF
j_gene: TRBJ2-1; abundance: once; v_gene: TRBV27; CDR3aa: CASSSSGTSGSNEQFF
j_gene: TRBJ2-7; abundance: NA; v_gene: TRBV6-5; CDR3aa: CASSYSMSNYEQYF
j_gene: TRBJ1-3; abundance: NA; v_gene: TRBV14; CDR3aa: CASTLSGSSGNTIYF
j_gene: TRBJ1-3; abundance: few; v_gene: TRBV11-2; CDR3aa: CASSLIRNTIYF
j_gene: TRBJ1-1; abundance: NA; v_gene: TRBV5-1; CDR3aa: CASSLEGANTEAFF
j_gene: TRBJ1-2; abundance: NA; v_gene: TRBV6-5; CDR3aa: CASSYSSQGSLHGYTF
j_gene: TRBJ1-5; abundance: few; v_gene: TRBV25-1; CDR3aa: CASSHTGDQPQHF
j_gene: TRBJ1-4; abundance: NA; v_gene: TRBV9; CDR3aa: CASSGGAEQEKLFF
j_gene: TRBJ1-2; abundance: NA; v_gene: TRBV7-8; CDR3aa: CASSPARDSPQSGYTF
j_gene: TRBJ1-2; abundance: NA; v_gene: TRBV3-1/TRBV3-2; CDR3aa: CASRSKRGDYGYTF
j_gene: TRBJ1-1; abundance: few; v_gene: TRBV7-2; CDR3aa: CASSLRVYGTEAFF
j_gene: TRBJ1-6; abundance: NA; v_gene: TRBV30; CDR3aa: CAWSIRNYNSPLHF
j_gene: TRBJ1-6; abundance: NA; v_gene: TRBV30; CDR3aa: CAWSSPQEGPPLHF
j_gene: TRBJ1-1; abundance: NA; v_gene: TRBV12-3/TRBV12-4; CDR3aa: CASKPSMNTEAFF
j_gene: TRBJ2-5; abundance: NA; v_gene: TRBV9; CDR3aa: CASSNQLETQYF
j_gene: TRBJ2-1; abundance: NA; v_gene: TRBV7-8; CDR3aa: CASSKGREGPPHEQFF